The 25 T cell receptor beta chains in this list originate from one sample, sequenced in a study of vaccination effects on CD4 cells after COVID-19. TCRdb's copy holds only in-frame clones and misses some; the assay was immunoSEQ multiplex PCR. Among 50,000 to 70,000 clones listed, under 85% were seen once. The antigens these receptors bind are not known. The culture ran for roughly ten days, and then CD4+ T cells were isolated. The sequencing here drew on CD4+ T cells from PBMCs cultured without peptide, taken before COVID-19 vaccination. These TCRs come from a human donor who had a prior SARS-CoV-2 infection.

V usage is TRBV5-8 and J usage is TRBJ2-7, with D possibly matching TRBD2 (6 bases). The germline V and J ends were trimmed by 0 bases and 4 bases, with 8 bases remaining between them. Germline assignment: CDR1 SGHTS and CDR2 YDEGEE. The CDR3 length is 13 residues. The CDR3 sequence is CASSLAAGYEQYF. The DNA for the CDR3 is TGTGCCAGCAGCTTGGCGGCGGGGTACGAGCAGTACTTC.

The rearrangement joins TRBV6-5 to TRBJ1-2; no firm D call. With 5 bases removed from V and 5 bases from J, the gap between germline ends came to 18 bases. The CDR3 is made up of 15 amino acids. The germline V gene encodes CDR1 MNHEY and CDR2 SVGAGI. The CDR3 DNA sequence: TGTGCCAGCAGTCCCCGTCCCCGGGCGGATTATGGCTACACCTTC. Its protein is CASSPRPRADYGYTF.

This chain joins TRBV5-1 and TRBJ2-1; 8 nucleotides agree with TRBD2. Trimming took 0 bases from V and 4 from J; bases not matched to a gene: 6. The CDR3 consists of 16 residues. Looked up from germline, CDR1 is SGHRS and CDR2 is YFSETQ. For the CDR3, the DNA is TGCGCCAGCAGCTTGGGCGGAGCGGGGGCGTACAATGAGCAGTTCTTC. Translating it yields CASSLGGAGAYNEQFF.

The chain's CDR3 is CASSILWRQTNEKLFF. For the CDR3, the DNA is TGTGCCAGTAGTATTCTTTGGCGTCAGACAAATGAAAAACTGTTTTTT. This sequence joins TRBV19 and TRBJ1-4; D unclear. Germline CDR1 is LNHDA and CDR2 is SQIVND (reference sequence). CDR3 size: 16 residues. Trimming took 3 bases from V and 5 from J, leaving 16 bases between them.

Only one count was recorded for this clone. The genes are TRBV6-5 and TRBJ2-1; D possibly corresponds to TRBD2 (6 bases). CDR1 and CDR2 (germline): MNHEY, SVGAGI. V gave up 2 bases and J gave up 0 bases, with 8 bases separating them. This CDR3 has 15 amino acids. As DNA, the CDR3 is TGTGCCAGCAGTTACGGGAGGAGCTCCTACAATGAGCAGTTCTTC. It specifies CASSYGRSSYNEQFF.

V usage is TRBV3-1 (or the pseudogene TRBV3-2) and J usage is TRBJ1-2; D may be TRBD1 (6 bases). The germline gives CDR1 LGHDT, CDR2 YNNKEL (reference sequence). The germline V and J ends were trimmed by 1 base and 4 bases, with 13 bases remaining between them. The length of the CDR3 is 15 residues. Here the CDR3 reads CASSQGGGRAYGYTF. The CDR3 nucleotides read TGTGCCAGCAGCCAAGGGGGGGGCCGGGCCTATGGCTACACCTTC.

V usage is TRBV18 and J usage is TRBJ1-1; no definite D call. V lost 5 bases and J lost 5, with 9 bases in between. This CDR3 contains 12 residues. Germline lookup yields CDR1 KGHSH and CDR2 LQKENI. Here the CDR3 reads CASSTVGTEAFF. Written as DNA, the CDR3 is TGTGCCAGCTCAACGGTGGGGACTGAAGCTTTCTTT. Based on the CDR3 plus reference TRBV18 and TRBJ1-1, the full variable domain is NAGVMQNPRHLVRRRGQEARLRCSPMKGHSHVYWYRQLPEEGLKFMVYLQKENIIDESGMPKERFSAEFPKEGPSILRIQQVVRGDSAAYFCASSTVGTEAFFGQGTRLTVV.

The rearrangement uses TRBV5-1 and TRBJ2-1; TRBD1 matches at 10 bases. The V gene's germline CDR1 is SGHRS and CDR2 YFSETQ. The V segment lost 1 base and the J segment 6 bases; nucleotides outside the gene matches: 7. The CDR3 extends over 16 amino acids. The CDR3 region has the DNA TGCGCCAGCAGCTTGCTGACAGGGGGCTCCCTCAATGAGCAGTTCTTC. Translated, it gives CASSLLTGGSLNEQFF.

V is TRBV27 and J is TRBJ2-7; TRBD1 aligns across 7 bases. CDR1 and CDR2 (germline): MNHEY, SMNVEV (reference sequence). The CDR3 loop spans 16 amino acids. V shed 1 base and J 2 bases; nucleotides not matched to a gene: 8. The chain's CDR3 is CASSLFFTGTAYEQYF. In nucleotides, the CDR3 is TGTGCCAGCAGTTTATTTTTCACCGGGACAGCCTACGAGCAGTACTTC.

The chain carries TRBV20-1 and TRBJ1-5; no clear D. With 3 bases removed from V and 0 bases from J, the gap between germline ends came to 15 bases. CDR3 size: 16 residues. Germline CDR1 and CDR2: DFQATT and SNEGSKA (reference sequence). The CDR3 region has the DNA TGCAGTGCTAGTTACTTTGGTGGTAATAGCAATCAGCCCCAGCATTTT. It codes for CSASYFGGNSNQPQHF.

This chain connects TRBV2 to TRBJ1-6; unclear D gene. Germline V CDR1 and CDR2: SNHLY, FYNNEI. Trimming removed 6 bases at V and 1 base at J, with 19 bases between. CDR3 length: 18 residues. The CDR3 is CASRSAGSFRSYNSPLHF. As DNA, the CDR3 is TGTGCCAGCAGGAGCGCCGGGAGCTTTAGGTCCTATAATTCACCCCTCCACTTT.

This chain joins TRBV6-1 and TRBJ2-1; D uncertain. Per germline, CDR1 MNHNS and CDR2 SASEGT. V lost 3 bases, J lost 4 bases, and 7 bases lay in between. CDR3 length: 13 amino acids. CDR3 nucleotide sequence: TGTGCCAGCAGTGACCCTCAGTACAATGAGCAGTTCTTC. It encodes CASSDPQYNEQFF.

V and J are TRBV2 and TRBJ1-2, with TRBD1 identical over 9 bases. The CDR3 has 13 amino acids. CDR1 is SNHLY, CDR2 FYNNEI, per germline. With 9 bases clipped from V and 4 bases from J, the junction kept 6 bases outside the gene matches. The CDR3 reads CASRDRAGYGYTF. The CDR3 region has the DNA TGTGCCAGTCGGGACAGGGCGGGCTATGGCTACACCTTC.

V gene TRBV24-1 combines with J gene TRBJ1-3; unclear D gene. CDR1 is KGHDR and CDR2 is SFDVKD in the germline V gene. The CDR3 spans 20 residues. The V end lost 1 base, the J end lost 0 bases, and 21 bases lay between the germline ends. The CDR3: CATSDFKFFSGLRSGNTIYF. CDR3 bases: TGTGCCACCAGTGATTTTAAGTTTTTTTCAGGACTACGCTCTGGAAACACCATATATTTT.

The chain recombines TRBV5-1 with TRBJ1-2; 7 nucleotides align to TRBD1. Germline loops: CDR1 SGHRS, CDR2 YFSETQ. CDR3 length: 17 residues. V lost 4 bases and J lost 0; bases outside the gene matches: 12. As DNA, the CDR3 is TGCGCCAGCAGCGGAACAGGGGCCAGACTAGCTAACTATGGCTACACCTTC. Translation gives CASSGTGARLANYGYTF.

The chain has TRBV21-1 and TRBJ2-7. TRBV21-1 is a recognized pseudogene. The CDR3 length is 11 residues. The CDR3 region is CASSTSYEQYF. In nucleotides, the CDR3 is TGTGCCAGCAGCACCTCCTACGAGCAGTACTTC.

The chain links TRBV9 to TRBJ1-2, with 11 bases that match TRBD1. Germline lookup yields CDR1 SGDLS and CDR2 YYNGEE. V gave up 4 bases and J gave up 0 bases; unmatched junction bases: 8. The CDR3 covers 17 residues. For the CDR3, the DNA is TGTGCCAGCAGCCCACCGGGACAGGGGGTAGCTAACTATGGCTACACCTTC. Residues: CASSPPGQGVANYGYTF.

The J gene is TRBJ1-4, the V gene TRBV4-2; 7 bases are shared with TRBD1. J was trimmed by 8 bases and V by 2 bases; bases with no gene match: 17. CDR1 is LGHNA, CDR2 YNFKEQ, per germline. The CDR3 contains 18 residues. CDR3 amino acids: CASSQTGSEGALSEKLFF. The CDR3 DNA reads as TGTGCCAGCAGCCAAACCGGATCTGAGGGGGCTCTTAGCGAAAAACTGTTTTTT.

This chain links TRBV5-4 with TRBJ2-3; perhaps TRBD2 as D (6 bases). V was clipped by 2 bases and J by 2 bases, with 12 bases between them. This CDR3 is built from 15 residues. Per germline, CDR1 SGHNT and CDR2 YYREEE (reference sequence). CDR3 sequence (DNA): TGTGCCAGCAGCTTTGGCGGGGCGTCCACAGATACGCAGTATTTT. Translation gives CASSFGGASTDTQYF.

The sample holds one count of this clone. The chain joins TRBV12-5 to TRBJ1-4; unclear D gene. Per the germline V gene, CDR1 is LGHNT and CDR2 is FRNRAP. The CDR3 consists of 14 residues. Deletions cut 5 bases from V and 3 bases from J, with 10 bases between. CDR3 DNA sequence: TGTGCTAGTGGTCGAGGAGAGGCTAATGAAAAACTGTTTTTT. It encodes CASGRGEANEKLFF.

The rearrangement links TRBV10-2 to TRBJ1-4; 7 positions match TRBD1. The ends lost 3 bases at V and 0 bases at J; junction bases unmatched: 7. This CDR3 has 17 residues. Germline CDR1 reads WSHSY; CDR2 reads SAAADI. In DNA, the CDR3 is TGCGCCAGCAGTGACCCCGGACAGGCTGCAACTAATGAAAAACTGTTTTTT. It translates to CASSDPGQAATNEKLFF.

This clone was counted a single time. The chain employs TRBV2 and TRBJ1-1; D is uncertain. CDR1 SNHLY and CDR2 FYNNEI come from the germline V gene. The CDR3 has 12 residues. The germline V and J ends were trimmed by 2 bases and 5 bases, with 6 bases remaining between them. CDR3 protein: CASSEYGTEAFF. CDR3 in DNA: TGTGCCAGCAGTGAATACGGGACTGAAGCTTTCTTT.

The CDR3 loop reads CASSQPGAGWTYGYTF. The CDR3 region has the DNA TGCGCCAGCAGCCAACCCGGTGCAGGGTGGACCTATGGCTACACCTTC. This chain links TRBV4-1 with TRBJ1-2, with D possibly matching TRBD1 (5 bases). CDR1 and CDR2 from the germline V gene are MGHRA and YSYEKL. The CDR3 has 16 residues. V lost 2 bases to trimming and J lost 4 bases, with 17 bases between them.

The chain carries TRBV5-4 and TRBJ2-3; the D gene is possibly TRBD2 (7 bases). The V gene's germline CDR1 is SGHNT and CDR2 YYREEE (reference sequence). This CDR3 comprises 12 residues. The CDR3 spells CALGGASDTQYF. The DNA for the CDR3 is TGTGCTTTGGGGGGGGCCAGTGATACGCAGTATTTT. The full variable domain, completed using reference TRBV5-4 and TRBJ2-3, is ETGVTQSPTHLIKTRGQQVTLRCSSQSGHNTVSWYQQALGQGPQFIFQYYREEENGRGNFPPRFSGLQFPNYSSELNVNALELDDSALYLCALGGASDTQYFGPGTRLTVL.

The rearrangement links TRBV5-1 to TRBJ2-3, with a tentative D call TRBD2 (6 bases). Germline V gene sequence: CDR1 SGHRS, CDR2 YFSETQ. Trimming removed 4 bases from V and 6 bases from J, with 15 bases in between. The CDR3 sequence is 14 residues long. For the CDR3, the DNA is TGCGCCAGCAGCCCCCGCTGGGGGGTGGATACGCAGTATTTT. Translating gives CASSPRWGVDTQYF. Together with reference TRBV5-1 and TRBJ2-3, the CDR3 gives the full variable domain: KAGVTQTPRYLIKTRGQQVTLSCSPISGHRSVSWYQQTPGQGLQFLFEYFSETQRNKGNFPGRFSGRQFSNSRSEMNVSTLELGDSALYLCASSPRWGVDTQYFGPGTRLTVL.